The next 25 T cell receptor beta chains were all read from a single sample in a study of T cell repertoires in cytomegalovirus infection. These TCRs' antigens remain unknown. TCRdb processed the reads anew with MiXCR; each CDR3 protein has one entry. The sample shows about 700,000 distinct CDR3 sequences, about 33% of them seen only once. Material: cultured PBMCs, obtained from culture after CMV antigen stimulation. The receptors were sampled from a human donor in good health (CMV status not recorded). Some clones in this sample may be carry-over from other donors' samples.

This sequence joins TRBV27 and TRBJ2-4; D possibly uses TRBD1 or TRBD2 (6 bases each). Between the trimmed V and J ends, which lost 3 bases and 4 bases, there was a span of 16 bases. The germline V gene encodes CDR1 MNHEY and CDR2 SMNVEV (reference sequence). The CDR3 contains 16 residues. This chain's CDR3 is CASSFAGGSIKNIQYF. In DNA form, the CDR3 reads TGTGCCAGCAGTTTTGCCGGGGGCTCGATAAAAAACATTCAGTACTTC.

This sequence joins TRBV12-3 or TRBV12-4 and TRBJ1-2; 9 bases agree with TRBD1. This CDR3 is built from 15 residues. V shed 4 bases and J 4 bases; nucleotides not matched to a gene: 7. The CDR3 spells CASSYQQGAGYGYTF. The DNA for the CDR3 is TGTGCCAGCAGTTACCAACAGGGGGCTGGCTATGGCTACACCTTC.

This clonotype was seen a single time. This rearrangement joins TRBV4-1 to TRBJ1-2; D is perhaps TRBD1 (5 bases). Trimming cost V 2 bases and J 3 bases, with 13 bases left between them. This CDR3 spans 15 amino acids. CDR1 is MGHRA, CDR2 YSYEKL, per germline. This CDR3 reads CASSQLRQGYYGYTF. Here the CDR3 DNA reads TGCGCCAGCAGCCAACTCCGGCAGGGATACTATGGCTACACCTTC.

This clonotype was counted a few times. The CDR3 DNA sequence: TGTGCCAGACGGGACTCTCACCTAGAGACCCAGTACTTC. It translates to CARRDSHLETQYF. The chain combines TRBV6-2 or TRBV6-3 with TRBJ2-5; tentative D call: TRBD2 (6 bases). This CDR3 is built from 13 residues. The germline gives CDR1 MNHEY, CDR2 SVGEGT. The V gene lost 9 bases and the J gene lost 4 bases, with 15 bases spanning the gap.

CDR3 residues: CASSLRRAVGELFF. The CDR3 DNA reads TGTGCCAGCAGCTTACGCAGGGCGGTCGGGGAGCTGTTTTTT. The chain is built from TRBV7-2 and TRBJ2-2, with D tentatively TRBD1 (5 bases). Trimming left V 2 bases short and J 7 bases short, with 11 bases between. The CDR3 runs to 14 residues. Germline assignment: CDR1 SGHTA and CDR2 FQGNSA.

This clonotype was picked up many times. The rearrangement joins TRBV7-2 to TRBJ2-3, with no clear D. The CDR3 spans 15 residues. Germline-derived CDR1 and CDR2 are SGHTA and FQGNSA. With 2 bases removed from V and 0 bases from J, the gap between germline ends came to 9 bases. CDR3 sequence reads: CASSLWSDSTDTQYF. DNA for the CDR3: TGTGCCAGCAGCTTATGGTCTGACAGCACAGATACGCAGTATTTT. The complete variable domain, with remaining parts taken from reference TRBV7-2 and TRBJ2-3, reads GAGVSQSPSNKVTEKGKDVELRCDPISGHTALYWYRQSLGQGLEFLIYFQGNSAPDKSGLPSDRFSAERTGGSVSTLTIQRTQQEDSAVYLCASSLWSDSTDTQYFGPGTRLTVL.

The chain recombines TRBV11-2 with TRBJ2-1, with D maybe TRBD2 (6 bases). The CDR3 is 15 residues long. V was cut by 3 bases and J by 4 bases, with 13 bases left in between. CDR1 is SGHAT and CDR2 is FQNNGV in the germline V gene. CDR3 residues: CASSFSGSLYNEQFF. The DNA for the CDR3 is TGTGCCAGCAGCTTTAGCGGCAGTTTATACAATGAGCAGTTCTTC.

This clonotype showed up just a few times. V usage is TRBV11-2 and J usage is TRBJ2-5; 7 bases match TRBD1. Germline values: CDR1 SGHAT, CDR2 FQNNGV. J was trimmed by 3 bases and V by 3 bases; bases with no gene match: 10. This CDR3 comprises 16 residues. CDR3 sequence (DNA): TGTGCCAGCAGCTTCCCCCCGGGACAGAACAAAGAGACCCAGTACTTC. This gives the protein CASSFPPGQNKETQYF.

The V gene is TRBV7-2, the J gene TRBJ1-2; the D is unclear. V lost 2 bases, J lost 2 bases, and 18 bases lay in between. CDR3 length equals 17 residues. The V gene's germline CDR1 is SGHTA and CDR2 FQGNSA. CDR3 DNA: TGTGCCAGCAGCTTAAGGTGGCAGAACCCGGGGAACTATGGCTACACCTTC. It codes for CASSLRWQNPGNYGYTF.

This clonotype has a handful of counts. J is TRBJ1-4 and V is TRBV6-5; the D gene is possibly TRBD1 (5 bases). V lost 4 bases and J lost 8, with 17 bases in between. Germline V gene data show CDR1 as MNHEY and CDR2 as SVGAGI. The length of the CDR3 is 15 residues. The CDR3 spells CASSSTGLRGEKLFF. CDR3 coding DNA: TGTGCCAGCAGTTCTACCGGCCTACGGGGCGAAAAACTGTTTTTT.

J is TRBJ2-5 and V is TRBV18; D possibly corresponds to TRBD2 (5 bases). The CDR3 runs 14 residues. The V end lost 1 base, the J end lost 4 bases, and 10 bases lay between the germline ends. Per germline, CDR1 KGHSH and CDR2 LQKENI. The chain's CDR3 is CASSPLVAGETQYF. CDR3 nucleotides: TGTGCCAGCTCACCACTGGTTGCGGGAGAGACCCAGTACTTC.

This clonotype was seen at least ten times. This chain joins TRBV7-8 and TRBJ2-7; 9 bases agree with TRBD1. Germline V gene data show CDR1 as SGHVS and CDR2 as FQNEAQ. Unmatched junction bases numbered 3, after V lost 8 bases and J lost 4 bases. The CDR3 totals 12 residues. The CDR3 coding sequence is TGTGCCAGCCGGGACAGGGATTACGAGCAGTACTTC. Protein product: CASRDRDYEQYF.

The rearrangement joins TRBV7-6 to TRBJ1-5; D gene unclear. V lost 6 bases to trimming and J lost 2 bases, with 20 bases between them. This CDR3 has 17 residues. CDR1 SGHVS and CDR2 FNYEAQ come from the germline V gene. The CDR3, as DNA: TGTGCCAGCAGAAGCCCGACGGGGTCGGTGGGCAATCAGCCCCAGCATTTT. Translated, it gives CASRSPTGSVGNQPQHF.

For the CDR3, the DNA is TGCAGTGGGCGGGAGAGTCAAGAGACCCAGTACTTC. Translated: CSGRESQETQYF. The chain employs TRBV20-1 and TRBJ2-5; 7 bases map to TRBD2. This CDR3 has 12 amino acids. Germline CDR1 reads DFQATT; CDR2 reads SNEGSKA (reference sequence). V lost 7 bases, J lost 2 bases, and 4 bases stayed unmatched.

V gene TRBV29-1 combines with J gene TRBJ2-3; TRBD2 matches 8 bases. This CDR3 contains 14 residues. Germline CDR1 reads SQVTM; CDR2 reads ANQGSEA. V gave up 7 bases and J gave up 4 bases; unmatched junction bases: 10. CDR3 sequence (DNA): TGCAGCGCCGGGGGGGCAGTTCCCTCAGATACGCAGTATTTT. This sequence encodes CSAGGAVPSDTQYF.

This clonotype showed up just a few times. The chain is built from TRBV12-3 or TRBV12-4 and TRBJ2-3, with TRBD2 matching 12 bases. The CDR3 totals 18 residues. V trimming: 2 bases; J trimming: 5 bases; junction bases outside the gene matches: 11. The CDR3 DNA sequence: TGTGCCAGCAGTTTAAGGTCTAGCGGGAGGGCCTCCTTAGATACGCAGTATTTT. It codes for CASSLRSSGRASLDTQYF.

The CDR3 nucleotides are TGTGCCAGCTCACATAGGGGACCAGCGTCCAATGAGCAGTTCTTC. Its translation: CASSHRGPASNEQFF. The rearrangement joins TRBV18 to TRBJ2-1; D is possibly TRBD1 or TRBD2 (5 bases each). V was cut by 4 bases and J by 6 bases, with 16 bases left in between. CDR1 KGHSH and CDR2 LQKENI come from the germline V gene. The CDR3 is 15 amino acids.

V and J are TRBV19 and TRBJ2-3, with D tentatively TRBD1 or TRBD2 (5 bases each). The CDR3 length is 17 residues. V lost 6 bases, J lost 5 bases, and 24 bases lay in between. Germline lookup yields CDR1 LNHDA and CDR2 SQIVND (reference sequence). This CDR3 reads CASSRVGARQSGDTQYF. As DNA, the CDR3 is TGTGCCAGTAGCCGAGTCGGGGCGAGACAGTCCGGAGATACGCAGTATTTT.

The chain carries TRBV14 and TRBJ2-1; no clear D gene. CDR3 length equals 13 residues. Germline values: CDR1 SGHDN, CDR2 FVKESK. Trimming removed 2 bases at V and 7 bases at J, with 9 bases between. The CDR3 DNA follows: TGTGCCAGCAGCCAAAGGATCGGGAATGAGCAGTTCTTC. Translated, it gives CASSQRIGNEQFF.

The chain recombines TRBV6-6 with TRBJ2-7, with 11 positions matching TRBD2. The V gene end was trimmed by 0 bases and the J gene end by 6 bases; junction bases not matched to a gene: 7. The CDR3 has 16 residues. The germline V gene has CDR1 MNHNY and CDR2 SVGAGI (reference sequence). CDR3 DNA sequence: TGTGCCAGCAGTTACTCGTTAACTAGCGGGAGTGTCGAGCAGTACTTC. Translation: CASSYSLTSGSVEQYF.

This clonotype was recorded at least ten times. CDR3 protein: CASSSDRDTQYF. The CDR3 DNA sequence: TGTGCCAGCAGCTCGGACAGAGATACGCAGTATTTT. V is TRBV11-2 and J is TRBJ2-3; perhaps TRBD1 as D (6 bases). The germline V gene has CDR1 SGHAT and CDR2 FQNNGV. The V end lost 4 bases, the J end lost 5 bases, and 7 bases lay between the germline ends. The CDR3 length is 12 residues.

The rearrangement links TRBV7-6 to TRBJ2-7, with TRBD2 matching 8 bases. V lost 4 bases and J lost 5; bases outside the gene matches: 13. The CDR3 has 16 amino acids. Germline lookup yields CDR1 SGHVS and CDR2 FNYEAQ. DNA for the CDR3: TGTGCCAGCAGCTCCCCGCCCGGGACTAGTATGCACGAGCAGTACTTC. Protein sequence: CASSSPPGTSMHEQYF.

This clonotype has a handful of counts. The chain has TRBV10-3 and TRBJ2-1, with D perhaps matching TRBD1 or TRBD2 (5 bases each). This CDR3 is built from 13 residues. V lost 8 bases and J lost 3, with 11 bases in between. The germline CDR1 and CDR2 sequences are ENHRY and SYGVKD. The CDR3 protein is CAIGGQFYNEQFF. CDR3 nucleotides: TGTGCCATCGGGGGTCAGTTCTACAATGAGCAGTTCTTC.

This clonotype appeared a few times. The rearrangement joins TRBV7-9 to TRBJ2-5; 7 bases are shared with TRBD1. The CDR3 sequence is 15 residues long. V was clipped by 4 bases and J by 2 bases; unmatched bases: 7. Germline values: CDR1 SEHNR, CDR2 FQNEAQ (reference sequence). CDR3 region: CASSSWDRPQETQYF. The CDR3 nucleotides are TGTGCCAGCAGCTCGTGGGACAGACCACAAGAGACCCAGTACTTC.

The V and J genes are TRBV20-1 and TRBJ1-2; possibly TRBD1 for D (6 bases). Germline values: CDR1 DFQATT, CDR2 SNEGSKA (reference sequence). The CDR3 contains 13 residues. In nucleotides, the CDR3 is TGCAGGGGGGGAGGGGGGAATAACTATGGCTACACCTTC. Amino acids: CRGGGGNNYGYTF.